Shown below are 32 T cell receptor beta chains from a single sample sequenced in a study of spatial heterogeneity in lung cancer (dated by TCRdb to between 2019 and 2020). Libraries came from 5' RACE. TCRdb names NextSeq 500 as the instrument used. TCRdb reanalyzed the raw reads on its own, using fastp at Q25 for trimming and MiXCR for clone calling, and kept in-frame beta chains. Entries are consolidated by CDR3 protein sequence, retaining the most common genes and DNA. The sample table records 51,000 or so distinct CDR3 sequences; roughly 8.1% of these occur just once. The ten most abundant clones make up 35% of the sample. The time point label of this sample denotes: blood at routine non-recurrence follow-up after resection. For TCR sequencing, whole RNA was extracted from tumor and nontumor lung tissue, or from cryopreserved PBMC samples, and no cell sorting was done. Specimen: PBMCs, collected at follow-up. Every receptor here comes from a female donor with early-stage non-small cell lung cancer.

This clonotype was seen a handful of times. CDR3 in DNA: TGTGCCAGCAGCTGGAGCGGGGGGACGAGCTCCTACAATGAGCAGTTCTTC. It is translated as CASSWSGGTSSYNEQFF. The chain links TRBV4-2 to TRBJ2-1; TRBD2 matches 9 bases. The J segment lost 0 bases and the V segment lost 5 bases, leaving 8 bases of the junction unmatched. There are 17 residues in the CDR3. Germline V gene data show CDR1 as LGHNA and CDR2 as YNFKEQ.

The rearrangement joins TRBV20-1 to TRBJ1-5, with 7 bases that match TRBD1. Germline CDR1 is DFQATT and CDR2 is SNEGSKA (reference sequence). V shed 4 bases, J shed 6 bases, and the junction held 12 bases outside the gene matches. This CDR3 is built from 15 residues. The DNA for the CDR3 is TGCAGTGCTACCATAGGAACAGGGGTGGGTCAGCCCCAGCATTTT. Translation gives CSATIGTGVGQPQHF.

This clonotype was recorded many times. This chain joins TRBV25-1 and TRBJ2-7, with TRBD2 matching 10 bases. Germline V gives CDR1 MGHDK, CDR2 SYGVNS. This CDR3 spans 15 amino acids. V was pared by 3 bases and J by 2 bases, with 4 bases of the junction left unmatched. The chain's CDR3 is CASSELAGETYEQYF. CDR3 sequence (DNA): TGTGCCAGCAGTGAGCTAGCGGGGGAGACCTACGAGCAGTACTTC.

Many counts were recorded for this clonotype. The rearrangement links TRBV28 to TRBJ1-5; tentative D call: TRBD1 (6 bases). The CDR3 runs to 13 residues. Trimming stripped 5 bases from V and 11 bases from J, with 16 bases between. Germline V gene lookup returns CDR1 MDHEN and CDR2 SYDVKM. The CDR3 DNA reads TGTGCCAGCAGTCAGGGATGGGGGCAGGCCCAGCATTTT. Its translation is CASSQGWGQAQHF.

This clonotype has a count of ten or more. The J gene is TRBJ2-3, the V gene TRBV13; D remains ambiguous. CDR3 length: 12 residues. Trimming left V 5 bases short and J 6 bases short, with 9 bases between. The germline CDR1 and CDR2 sequences are PRHDT and FYEKMQ (reference sequence). The DNA of the CDR3 is TGTGCCAGCAGCCCCTGGTGGGATACGCAGTATTTT. It encodes CASSPWWDTQYF.

V gene TRBV28 combines with J gene TRBJ1-5; D gene ambiguous. The CDR3 loop spans 12 amino acids. Trimming stripped 2 bases from V and 4 bases from J, with 3 bases between. The germline V gene encodes CDR1 MDHEN and CDR2 SYDVKM. The DNA of the CDR3 is TGTGCCAGCAGTTTAGGGAATCAGCCCCAGCATTTT. This codes for CASSLGNQPQHF.

This clonotype was counted between two and nine times. This chain joins TRBV5-1 and TRBJ2-1; 7 positions agree with TRBD1. CDR1 and CDR2 from the germline V gene are SGHRS and YFSETQ. This CDR3 is built from 14 residues. V lost 2 bases, J lost 7 bases, and 6 bases stayed unmatched. In DNA form, the CDR3 reads TGCGCCAGCAGCTTACAGGGGAGATTAAATGAGCAGTTCTTC. Its protein is CASSLQGRLNEQFF.

This clonotype has more than one count but fewer than ten. The chain couples TRBV2 to TRBJ2-3; D is unresolved. The V gene's germline CDR1 is SNHLY and CDR2 FYNNEI. This CDR3 spans 13 amino acids. Trimming took off 5 bases at V and 4 bases at J, with 10 bases between the two ends. CDR3 residues: CASSKGIADTQYF. The CDR3 DNA reads TGTGCCAGCAGTAAGGGTATCGCAGATACGCAGTATTTT.

With regard to this clonotype: A much larger clone lies a single base off, so this may be a read error. This chain joins TRBV28 and TRBJ2-7, with TRBD1 as a possible D gene (6 bases). CDR1 is MDHEN, CDR2 SYDVKM, per germline. This CDR3 region has 14 residues. V lost 3 bases and J 6 bases, leaving 15 bases between the germline ends. The CDR3 nucleotides are TGTGCCAGCAGTTTGGTACGCAGGGGCGCCGAGCAGTACGTC. It translates to CASSLVRRGAEQYV.

This clonotype was seen repeatedly, ten times or more. The J gene is TRBJ2-5, the V gene TRBV6-4; no firm D call. Trimming pared 3 bases from V and 5 bases from J, leaving 4 bases between. CDR1 MRHNA and CDR2 SNTAGT come from the germline V gene. The length of the CDR3 is 11 residues. The CDR3 sequence: CASSDSETQYF. In nucleotides, the CDR3 is TGTGCCAGCAGTGATTCGGAGACCCAGTACTTC.

This clonotype has a handful of counts. The rearrangement joins TRBV19 to TRBJ2-5; D is perhaps TRBD2 (6 bases). The germline V and J ends were trimmed by 2 bases and 5 bases, with 21 bases remaining between them. The CDR3 consists of 17 residues. Per the germline V gene, CDR1 is LNHDA and CDR2 is SQIVND (reference sequence). The CDR3 sequence: CASSISPGGEFEETQYF. CDR3 sequence (DNA): TGTGCCAGTAGTATATCCCCCGGAGGGGAGTTCGAGGAGACCCAGTACTTC.

This clonotype was seen at least ten times. The V call is TRBV20-1, the J call TRBJ1-1; D call uncertain. The CDR3 consists of 11 residues. Trimming left V 3 bases short and J 1 base short, with 3 bases between. In germline, CDR1 is DFQATT, CDR2 SNEGSKA (reference sequence). The CDR3 loop is CSASGNTEAFF. CDR3 nucleotide sequence: TGCAGTGCTAGCGGGAACACTGAAGCTTTCTTT.

This clonotype came up many times. The chain has TRBV4-1 and TRBJ2-6, with 8 bases matching TRBD1. V shed 3 bases, J shed 0 bases, and the junction held 7 bases outside the gene matches. Germline assignment: CDR1 MGHRA and CDR2 YSYEKL. This CDR3 has 18 residues. Written as DNA, the CDR3 is TGCGCCAGCAGCCAGACAGGGGCTCCCGGCTCTGGGGCCAACGTCCTGACTTTC. This translates into CASSQTGAPGSGANVLTF.

This clonotype was picked up many times. The CDR3 sequence is CASSQAGSRGEQYF. In DNA form, the CDR3 reads TGCGCCAGCAGCCAAGCTGGGAGCCGCGGGGAGCAGTACTTC. This chain connects TRBV4-3 to TRBJ2-7; possibly TRBD2 for D (5 bases). The CDR3 has 14 amino acids. Trimming stripped 1 base from V and 7 bases from J, with 14 bases between. Germline V gene sequence: CDR1 LGHNA, CDR2 YSLEER.

This clonotype was counted many times. This chain uses TRBV28 with TRBJ1-2, with no clear D. Germline CDR1 is MDHEN and CDR2 is SYDVKM. V lost 5 bases, J lost 5 bases, and 12 bases lay in between. This CDR3 has 13 amino acids. CDR3 DNA: TGTGCCAGCAGTCGCAGCGCGGGTTATGGCTACACCTTC. Its protein is CASSRSAGYGYTF.

A few counts support this clonotype. The genes are TRBV7-9 and TRBJ1-1; D is undetermined. Germline CDR1 reads SEHNR; CDR2 reads FQNEAQ (reference sequence). Trimming took off 0 bases at V and 4 bases at J, with 6 bases between the two ends. CDR3 length equals 13 residues. In nucleotides, the CDR3 is TGTGCCAGCAGCTTAGCGCGGCTCACTGAAGCTTTCTTT. Protein: CASSLARLTEAFF. The full variable domain, rest sourced from reference TRBV7-9 and TRBJ1-1, is DTGVSQNPRHKITKRGQNVTFRCDPISEHNRLYWYRQTLGQGPEFLTYFQNEAQLEKSRLLSDRFSAERPKGSFSTLEIQRTEQGDSAMYLCASSLARLTEAFFGQGTRLTVV.

This clonotype occurred many times. This chain joins TRBV20-1 and TRBJ2-7, with a possible D match to TRBD1 (7 bases). V lost 6 bases, J lost 5 bases, and 14 bases lay in between. Germline V gene lookup returns CDR1 DFQATT and CDR2 SNEGSKA (reference sequence). The CDR3 sequence is 12 residues long. For the CDR3, the DNA is TGCAGTGCGCCCGACAGGGAGGACGAGCAGTACTTC. Residues: CSAPDREDEQYF.

The table lists this clonotype with many counts. The chain links TRBV11-1 to TRBJ1-1, with D possibly matching TRBD1 (6 bases). Germline-derived CDR1 and CDR2 are SGHAT and FQDESV (reference sequence). This CDR3 region has 11 residues. Trimming took off 3 bases at V and 10 bases at J, with 9 bases between the two ends. The CDR3 protein is CASSLGAVAFF. The CDR3 DNA is TGTGCCAGCAGCTTGGGGGCTGTAGCTTTCTTT.

The V call is TRBV5-6, the J call TRBJ1-2; D is unresolved. The V end lost 0 bases, the J end lost 8 bases, and 5 bases lay between the germline ends. CDR3 size: 11 residues. Germline V gene lookup returns CDR1 SGHDT and CDR2 YYEEEE. This CDR3 is CASSLVGGYTF. CDR3 in DNA: TGTGCCAGCAGCTTGGTAGGCGGCTACACCTTC.

A few counts support this clonotype. The chain combines TRBV3-1 with TRBJ2-2; the D is unclear. Trimming took 4 bases from V and 6 from J, leaving 6 bases between them. This CDR3 has 12 amino acids. In germline, CDR1 is LGHDT, CDR2 YNNKEL (reference sequence). The CDR3 spells CASSLFSGELFF. CDR3 coding DNA: TGTGCCAGCAGCCTATTCTCCGGGGAGCTGTTTTTT.

This clonotype was detected ten times or more. V gene TRBV21-1 combines with J gene TRBJ1-5; the D call in the table, TRBD1, was not verified against the DNA. TRBV21-1 is assigned pseudogene status. The CDR3 has 18 amino acids. The CDR3 DNA sequence: TGTGCCAGCAGCAAAGTGGGAGACAGGGTCTTGAGCAATCAGCCCCAGCATTTT. This codes for CASSKVGDRVLSNQPQHF.

V and J are TRBV2 and TRBJ2-3; D is possibly TRBD1 (6 bases). The CDR3 has 14 residues. Germline CDR1 is SNHLY and CDR2 is FYNNEI. V shed 4 bases and J shed 7 bases, with 15 bases lying between them. The CDR3 sequence is CASSALLGANTQYF. CDR3 DNA sequence: TGTGCCAGCAGTGCCCTACTGGGGGCTAATACGCAGTATTTT.

There are many counts of this clonotype. V gene TRBV3-1 combines with J gene TRBJ2-1; D is unclear. Trimming took off 4 bases at V and 5 bases at J, with 6 bases between the two ends. The length of the CDR3 is 12 residues. The germline gives CDR1 LGHDT, CDR2 YNNKEL (reference sequence). CDR3 in DNA: TGTGCCAGCAGCCTTCGAAACAATGAGCAGTTCTTC. This translates into CASSLRNNEQFF.

On this clonotype itself: A read error may account for a junction end that differs from germline. This sequence joins TRBV7-9 and TRBJ2-3; no reliable D call. Germline assignment: CDR1 SEHNR and CDR2 FQNEAQ (reference sequence). The CDR3 contains 15 residues. The CDR3 nucleotides are TGTGTCAGCACGACGGCCGCCACTAGCACAGATACGCAGTATTTT. Residues: CVSTTAATSTDTQYF.

This clonotype was seen a handful of times. The rearrangement links TRBV29-1 to TRBJ1-1; D unclear. The ends were cut back, 0 bases at V and 4 bases at J, with 0 bases in the middle. The CDR3 runs 10 residues. Germline loops: CDR1 SQVTM, CDR2 ANQGSEA. The chain's CDR3 is CSVEDTEAFF. In nucleotides, the CDR3 is TGCAGCGTTGAAGACACTGAAGCTTTCTTT.

This clonotype was counted ten times or more. This chain joins TRBV6-6 and TRBJ1-2, with D uncertain. This CDR3 has 13 amino acids. CDR1 is MNHNY, CDR2 SVGAGI, per germline (reference sequence). The ends were cut back, 4 bases at V and 4 bases at J, with 10 bases in the middle. CDR3 sequence (DNA): TGTGCCAGCAGTTTGACAAATTTCTATGGCTACACCTTC. It encodes CASSLTNFYGYTF.

This clonotype has ten or more counts. The chain has TRBV20-1 and TRBJ2-5, with 8 bases identical to TRBD1. With 0 bases clipped from V and 2 bases from J, the junction kept 8 bases outside the gene matches. Germline assignment: CDR1 DFQATT and CDR2 SNEGSKA (reference sequence). The CDR3 covers 16 residues. CDR3 sequence reads: CSARDTGTGRQETQYF. The DNA for the CDR3 is TGCAGTGCTAGAGATACCGGGACAGGAAGACAAGAGACCCAGTACTTC.

This clonotype has just a few counts. A read error is likely, as this CDR3 ends without the conserved phenylalanine or tryptophan. Because the CDR3's place on the DNA is in doubt, the DNA is left out and the CDR3 is given as listed by TCRdb. V is TRBV12-3 or TRBV12-4 and J is TRBJ2-7; the table calls TRBD1, which could not be checked here. The CDR3 contains 13 residues when both ends are counted. This CDR3 is CASSSQQGTGTSY.

This clonotype was detected many times. This sequence joins TRBV5-5 and TRBJ1-5; D possibly corresponds to TRBD1 (5 bases). In germline, CDR1 is SGHKS, CDR2 YYEKEE (reference sequence). This CDR3 spans 13 amino acids. The V end was cut by 3 bases, the J end by 2 bases, with 6 bases between. CDR3 DNA: TGTGCCAGCAGCTGGGACGGCAATCAGCCCCAGCATTTT. This translates into CASSWDGNQPQHF.

This clonotype was counted between two and nine times. CDR3 sequence: CASSPGNEQFF. CDR3 coding DNA: TGTGCCAGCAGCCCTGGCAATGAGCAGTTCTTC. The gene calls are TRBV4-2 and TRBJ2-1; D unresolved. V lost 4 bases and J lost 6, with 4 bases in between. The germline V gene has CDR1 LGHNA and CDR2 YNFKEQ. CDR3 length equals 11 residues.

This clonotype has at least ten counts. This chain links TRBV7-2 with TRBJ1-2; weak D call: TRBD1 (5 bases). V was clipped by 2 bases and J by 3 bases, with 10 bases between them. Germline CDR1 and CDR2: SGHTA and FQGNSA. The CDR3 runs to 14 residues. The CDR3 protein is CASSLQPGDYGYTF. The CDR3 nucleotides read TGTGCCAGCAGCTTACAGCCGGGGGACTATGGCTACACCTTC.

The chain uses TRBV6-1 and TRBJ2-5; TRBD1 agrees at 7 bases. CDR3 length: 14 residues. V shed 6 bases and J 3 bases; nucleotides not matched to a gene: 7. Germline V gene lookup returns CDR1 MNHNS and CDR2 SASEGT. The CDR3, as DNA: TGTGCCAGCAGCCGGGACAGAGCTGAAGAGACCCAGTACTTC. It translates to CASSRDRAEETQYF.